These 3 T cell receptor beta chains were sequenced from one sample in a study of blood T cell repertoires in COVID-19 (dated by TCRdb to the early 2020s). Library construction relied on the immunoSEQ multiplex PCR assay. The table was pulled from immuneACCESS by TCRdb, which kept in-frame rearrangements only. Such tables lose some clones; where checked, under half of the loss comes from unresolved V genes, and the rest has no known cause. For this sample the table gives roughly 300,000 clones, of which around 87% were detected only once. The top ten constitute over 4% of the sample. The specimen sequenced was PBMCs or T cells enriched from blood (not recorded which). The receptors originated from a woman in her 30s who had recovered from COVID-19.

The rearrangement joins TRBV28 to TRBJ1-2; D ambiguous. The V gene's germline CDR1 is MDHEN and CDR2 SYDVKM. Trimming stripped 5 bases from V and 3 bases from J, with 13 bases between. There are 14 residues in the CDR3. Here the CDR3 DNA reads TGTGCCAGCAGTCGACCACACGGAGACTATGGCTACACCTTC. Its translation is CASSRPHGDYGYTF.

CDR3 nucleotides: TGTGCCAGCAGCTTGGAGCGCCTAAGTGACAGGGTCTACGAGCAGTACTTC. This encodes CASSLERLSDRVYEQYF. V gene TRBV5-6 combines with J gene TRBJ2-7; TRBD1 agrees at 7 bases. Germline trimming cut 0 bases from V and 3 bases from J; bases unmatched to any gene: 12. CDR1 SGHDT and CDR2 YYEEEE come from the germline V gene. The CDR3 is 17 residues long. Combining the CDR3 with reference TRBV5-6 and TRBJ2-7 gives the whole variable domain DAGVTQSPTHLIKTRGQQVTLRCSPKSGHDTVSWYQQALGQGPQFIFQYYEEEERQRGNFPDRFSGHQFPNYSSELNVNALLLGDSALYLCASSLERLSDRVYEQYFGPGTRLTVT.

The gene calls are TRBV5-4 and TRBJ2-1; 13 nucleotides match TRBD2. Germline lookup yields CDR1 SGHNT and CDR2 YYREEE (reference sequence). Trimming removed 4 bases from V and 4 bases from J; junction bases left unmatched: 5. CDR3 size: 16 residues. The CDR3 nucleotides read TGTGCCAGCAGCCAGGGACTAGCGGGGTTATACAATGAGCAGTTCTTC. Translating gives CASSQGLAGLYNEQFF.